One sample yielded the 9 T cell receptor beta chains listed below, sequenced in a study of T cell clonality in common variable immunodeficiency. No antigen has been identified for these receptors. Study results and limitations: Common variable immunodeficiency TCR beta sequences reportedly had fewer deletions and N-nucleotide insertions.

Assay: immunoSEQ multiplex PCR; the TCRdb copy retains only in-frame clones and omits some. This sample carries around 24,000 clones, none of them present only once. Sequencing was carried out using peripheral blood mononuclear cells. These receptors were collected from a human donor with common variable immunodeficiency.

There are a few counts of this clone. The read gets to within 3 residues of the CDR3 end, and the germline J gene fills in the rest. V usage is TRBV30 and J usage is TRBJ1-2; no firm D call. Germline-derived CDR1 and CDR2 are GTSNPN and SVGIG (reference sequence). V was shortened by 5 bases and J by 4 bases, with 11 bases between the two germline ends. CDR3 length: 12 amino acids. CDR3 protein: CAWGKRTYGYTF. CDR3 DNA, as far as it was read: TGTGCCTGGGGTAAGCGGACCTATGGC. Together with reference TRBV30 and TRBJ1-2, the CDR3 gives the full variable domain: SQTIHQWPATLVQPVGSPLSLECTVEGTSNPNLYWYRQAAGRGLQLLFYSVGIGQISSEVPQNLSASRPQDRQFILSSKKLLLSDSGFYLCAWGKRTYGYTFGSGTRLTVV.

This clone appeared many times. The CDR3 is cut off 3 residues early in the read; its end comes from the germline J gene. The chain is built from TRBV18 and TRBJ2-7; D is possibly TRBD1 (8 bases). The CDR3 spans 15 residues. Germline CDR1 is KGHSH and CDR2 is LQKENI. V dropped 3 bases and J dropped 2 bases, with 14 bases sitting between them. Incomplete CDR3 DNA: TGTGCCAGCTCACCTGAAACAGGGGGGGCCTACGAG. As protein: CASSPETGGAYE. The CDR3 as a whole reads CASSPETGGAYEQYF.

This clone was seen at least ten times. The read halts 3 residues ahead of the CDR3 end, with the missing end drawn from the germline J gene. This chain uses TRBV6-2 or TRBV6-3 with TRBJ1-1; D is undetermined. V gave up 2 bases and J gave up 7 bases, with 8 bases separating them. The CDR3 spans 12 residues. Germline CDR1 reads MNHEY; CDR2 reads SVGEGT. CDR3 sequence reads: CASSYGTLEAFF. CDR3 bases read: TGTGCCAGCAGTTACGGCACGCTTGAA.

In its sample, this clone was seen many times. From the germline J gene comes the end of the CDR3, since the read stops 3 residues before it. This chain connects TRBV7-9 to TRBJ1-2, with a possible D match to TRBD1 (5 bases). Germline loops: CDR1 SEHNR, CDR2 FQNEAQ (reference sequence). This CDR3 has 14 amino acids. V shed 2 bases and J shed 3 bases, with 10 bases lying between them. The chain's CDR3 is CASSLNSGDYGYTF. The DNA read from the CDR3 is TGTGCCAGCAGCTTAAATTCGGGGGACTATGGC.

As concerns this clone: Read data end 3 residues before the CDR3 end; the end is taken from the germline J gene. The J gene is TRBJ1-1, the V gene TRBV19; D is unresolved. The CDR3 is 15 amino acids. Per the germline V gene, CDR1 is LNHDA and CDR2 is SQIVND (reference sequence). V lost 0 bases and J 0 bases, leaving 8 bases between the germline ends. The sequenced part of the CDR3 DNA is TGTGCCAGTAGTATAGATAATAGCCTGAACACTGAA. This codes for CASSIDNSLNTE. The entire CDR3 reads CASSIDNSLNTEAFF.

This clone was found many times. The sequence runs out 3 residues before the end of the CDR3; the remainder is reconstructed from the germline J gene. The sample has other DNA sequences that encode this CDR3 too. This chain uses TRBV11-2 with TRBJ2-2; D is unresolved. The CDR3 is made up of 13 amino acids. CDR1 is SGHAT, CDR2 FQNNGV, per germline. Trimming removed 2 bases at V and 3 bases at J, with 4 bases between. This CDR3 is CASSLTDTGELFF. The CDR3 bases that were read are TGTGCCAGCAGCTTAACGGACACCGGGGAG.

This clone appeared many times. The CDR3 end is not reached by the read, which stops 3 residues before it; the germline J gene fills it in. The chain couples TRBV28 to TRBJ2-1; 7 bases map to TRBD2. Trimming cost V 6 bases and J 8 bases; bases outside gene matches: 19. The CDR3 sequence is 17 residues long. Germline CDR1 reads MDHEN; CDR2 reads SYDVKM. CDR3 region: CASSTIGLGNSGDEQFF. CDR3 bases read: TGTGCCAGCAGCACGATCGGACTAGGAAATTCCGGGGATGAG.

This clone occurred many times. The sequenced fragment ends 3 residues before the CDR3 boundary, so the rest is inferred from the germline J gene. This chain uses TRBV23-1 with TRBJ2-1; D uncertain. TRBV23-1 is designated an ORF whose function remains uncertain. This CDR3 contains 15 residues. Trimming took 7 bases from V and 0 from J, leaving 13 bases between them. The chain's CDR3 is CASTIGTPSYNEQFF. Incomplete CDR3 DNA: TGCGCCAGCACCATCGGTACCCCCTCCTACAATGAG.

On this clone: The read ends 3 residues early relative to the CDR3; the germline J gene fills the gap. This chain links TRBV2 with TRBJ2-5; D perhaps matches TRBD1 (6 bases). Trimming removed 2 bases at V and 5 bases at J, with 12 bases between. CDR1 is SNHLY and CDR2 is FYNNEI in the germline V gene. CDR3 length equals 14 residues. The CDR3 DNA, read in part, is TGTGCCAGCAGTGAAAGGCAGGGGCAGGAGACC. Amino acids: CASSERQGQET. The complete CDR3 reads CASSERQGQETQYF.